This T cell receptor (beta chain) comes out of a study of shared clonotypes between healthy human individuals. Data came from immunoSEQ multiplex PCR; TCRdb stores just in-frame clones and leaves some out. The profile shows fewer than 850,000 clones, roughly 88% of them singletons. The CDR3 consists of 15 residues. V dropped 1 base and J dropped 6 bases, with 16 bases sitting between them. The germline V gene encodes CDR1 MGHRA and CDR2 YSYEKL. The rearrangement uses TRBV4-1 and TRBJ2-7; D perhaps matches TRBD2 (6 bases). The specimen was memory CD8+ T cells from PBMCs. Regarding subset: CD45RO+ cells pooled with CCR7-negative TemRA cells. This TCR came from a man aged 18 to 30 in good health. Some clones in this sample may be carry-over from other donors' samples. CDR3 protein: CASSQANALEGEQYF. The CDR3 region has the DNA TGCGCCAGCAGCCAAGCGAACGCCTTGGAGGGCGAGCAGTACTTC.